This T cell receptor (beta chain) was observed in a study of sequential checkpoint blockade in melanoma. At the level of the study: Randomization was 1:1 between first-line nivolumab→ipilimumab and ipilimumab→nivolumab. Each arm's sequence ended with maintenance nivolumab.

Germline V gene sequence: CDR1 SGHDN, CDR2 FVKESK. This CDR3 is 13 amino acids long. Trimming removed 1 base from V and 8 bases from J, with 11 bases in between. Profiling relied on immunoSEQ multiplex PCR, and the TCRdb table lists in-frame clones only, not all of them. This table holds under 5,500 clones, over 70% found once. Treatment denoted: randomized to nivolumab then ipilimumab (arm A) or the reverse (arm B). DNA-damaging chemotherapy had not been given to any patient beforehand. PBMC sorting kept live CD3+CD8+ cells without CD19 or CD56. The material sequenced was CD8+ T cells sorted from blood (inferred from file names), taken from a patient given nivolumab and ipilimumab in sequence. The clonotype was recovered from a human patient with melanoma. Some clones in this sample may be carry-over from other donors' samples. The chain recombines TRBV14 with TRBJ1-1; possibly TRBD1 for D (5 bases). The CDR3, as DNA: TGTGCCAGCAGCCAAGGGGGAGGGGCCGAAGCTTTCTTT. This codes for CASSQGGGAEAFF.